This passage covers 32 T cell receptor beta chains from one sample sequenced in a study of blood T cell repertoires in COVID-19. Sequenced by immunoSEQ multiplex PCR; TCRdb stores in-frame clones only, minus some. This sample carries about 280,000 clones, approximately 81% of them seen once, and the ten largest clones take roughly 2.7%. The sequenced sample consisted of PBMCs or T cells enriched from blood (not recorded which). These TCRs come from a woman aged 45 to 65 who had recovered from COVID-19.

This clone turned up a few times. The rearrangement joins TRBV7-9 to TRBJ1-1, with D maybe TRBD1 (5 bases). From germline, CDR1 is SEHNR and CDR2 FQNEAQ (reference sequence). The CDR3 is 15 residues long. Trimming took 3 bases from V and 1 from J, leaving 12 bases between them. The CDR3 nucleotides are TGTGCCAGCAGCTTCTTAGCGGGGACGAACACTGAAGCTTTCTTT. It specifies CASSFLAGTNTEAFF.

There are a few counts of this clone. This specimen includes other DNA sequences encoding the same CDR3. The chain is built from TRBV5-4 and TRBJ2-7; the match to TRBD1 covers 7 bases. V lost 0 bases, J lost 4 bases, and 7 bases stayed unmatched. Germline loops: CDR1 SGHNT, CDR2 YYREEE (reference sequence). This CDR3 has 15 residues. CDR3 sequence reads: CASSLDRGQTYEQYF. CDR3 nucleotide sequence: TGTGCCAGCAGCTTGGATAGGGGACAGACGTACGAGCAGTACTTC.

V gene TRBV29-1 combines with J gene TRBJ1-1, with 8 bases aligning to TRBD1. From germline, CDR1 is SQVTM and CDR2 ANQGSEA. The junction had 3 bases not matched to a gene; V was cut back by 7 bases and J by 2 bases. The CDR3 is 12 amino acids. CDR3: CSGDRGNTEAFF. The CDR3 DNA reads as TGCAGCGGCGACAGGGGTAACACTGAAGCTTTCTTT. The full variable domain, rest sourced from reference TRBV29-1 and TRBJ1-1, is SAVISQKPSRDICQRGTSLTIQCQVDSQVTMMFWYRQQPGQSLTLIATANQGSEATYESGFVIDKFPISRPNLTFSTLTVSNMSPEDSSIYLCSGDRGNTEAFFGQGTRLTVV.

The table lists this clone with a count of one. This sequence joins TRBV30 and TRBJ1-5, with 8 bases aligning to TRBD1. V trimming: 5 bases; J trimming: 4 bases; junction bases outside the gene matches: 4. CDR1 is GTSNPN, CDR2 SVGIG, per germline (reference sequence). The CDR3 consists of 13 residues. CDR3 sequence reads: CAWARQGNQPQHF. In DNA, the CDR3 is TGTGCCTGGGCCAGACAGGGGAATCAGCCCCAGCATTTT.

The V gene is TRBV5-1, the J gene TRBJ1-4; 8 bases line up with TRBD1. The CDR3 covers 15 residues. CDR1 and CDR2 from the germline V gene are SGHRS and YFSETQ. The V and J ends lost 4 bases and 5 bases, in that order; junction bases with no gene match: 7. The CDR3 protein is CASSPQGARNEKLFF. CDR3 DNA: TGCGCCAGCAGCCCGCAGGGGGCTAGGAATGAAAAACTGTTTTTT.

This clone appeared a single time. The chain couples TRBV18 to TRBJ2-5; no clear D. Trimming cost V 1 base and J 2 bases, with 2 bases left between them. The CDR3 length is 12 residues. CDR1 is KGHSH and CDR2 is LQKENI in the germline V gene. CDR3: CASSPLQETQYF. Here the CDR3 DNA reads TGTGCCAGCTCACCACTACAAGAGACCCAGTACTTC.

The chain joins TRBV18 to TRBJ1-4; D not certain. Germline V gives CDR1 KGHSH, CDR2 LQKENI. The CDR3 has 13 residues. V lost 8 bases, J lost 3 bases, and 10 bases lay in between. DNA for the CDR3: TGTGCCAGCCTGAAGTCAGCTAATGAAAAACTGTTTTTT. Translating it yields CASLKSANEKLFF. Drawing the rest from reference TRBV18 and TRBJ1-4, the complete variable domain is NAGVMQNPRHLVRRRGQEARLRCSPMKGHSHVYWYRQLPEEGLKFMVYLQKENIIDESGMPKERFSAEFPKEGPSILRIQQVVRGDSAAYFCASLKSANEKLFFGSGTQLSVL.

V usage is TRBV24-1 and J usage is TRBJ1-2; 9 bases agree with TRBD1. This CDR3 is 13 amino acids long. CDR1 and CDR2 from the germline V gene are KGHDR and SFDVKD. Trimming cost V 4 bases and J 7 bases; bases outside gene matches: 3. CDR3 DNA sequence: TGTGCCACCAGTGAAGGACAGGGGTCTGGCTACACCTTC. Its protein is CATSEGQGSGYTF.

The V and J genes are TRBV19 and TRBJ2-7; 8 bases map to TRBD2. Germline V gene sequence: CDR1 LNHDA, CDR2 SQIVND (reference sequence). V gave up 5 bases and J gave up 5 bases; unmatched junction bases: 8. The CDR3 runs to 14 residues. CDR3 sequence: CASSLRGGPDEQYF. The CDR3 nucleotides read TGTGCCAGTAGTCTACGGGGGGGCCCAGACGAGCAGTACTTC. Complete variable domain (other parts from reference TRBV19 and TRBJ2-7): DGGITQSPKYLFRKEGQNVTLSCEQNLNHDAMYWYRQDPGQGLRLIYYSQIVNDFQKGDIAEGYSVSREKKESFPLTVTSAQKNPTAFYLCASSLRGGPDEQYFGPGTRLTVT.

This chain links TRBV28 with TRBJ1-2; D uncertain. This CDR3 comprises 14 residues. CDR1 and CDR2 from the germline V gene are MDHEN and SYDVKM. V lost 5 bases and J 0 bases, leaving 10 bases between the germline ends. The CDR3 coding sequence is TGTGCCAGCAGTGTGAGGCAAACTAACTATGGCTACACCTTC. It yields the protein CASSVRQTNYGYTF.

This clone was found a few times. This chain joins TRBV9 and TRBJ2-1; the match to TRBD2 covers 8 bases. From germline, CDR1 is SGDLS and CDR2 YYNGEE. The CDR3 spans 15 residues. V gave up 4 bases and J gave up 8 bases; unmatched junction bases: 11. CDR3: CASSFTGTRGDEQFF. The CDR3 nucleotides read TGTGCCAGCAGCTTCACCGGGACTAGAGGGGATGAGCAGTTCTTC.

J is TRBJ2-1 and V is TRBV7-2; perhaps TRBD2 as D (6 bases). V was clipped by 0 bases and J by 6 bases, with 6 bases between them. This CDR3 spans 13 amino acids. Germline CDR1 reads SGHTA; CDR2 reads FQGNSA. Written as DNA, the CDR3 is TGTGCCAGCAGCTTAGCGGGAGGCAATGAGCAGTTCTTC. It is translated as CASSLAGGNEQFF. The entire variable domain, with the rest obtained from reference TRBV7-2 and TRBJ2-1, is as follows: GAGVSQSPSNKVTEKGKDVELRCDPISGHTALYWYRQSLGQGLEFLIYFQGNSAPDKSGLPSDRFSAERTGGSVSTLTIQRTQQEDSAVYLCASSLAGGNEQFFGPGTRLTVL.

The V and J genes are TRBV19 and TRBJ2-7; TRBD1 matches 9 bases. The ends lost 10 bases at V and 3 bases at J; junction bases unmatched: 10. CDR3 length: 14 residues. Germline-derived CDR1 and CDR2 are LNHDA and SQIVND (reference sequence). CDR3 protein: CATSPTGGIYEQYF. CDR3 DNA: TGTGCCACTTCCCCGACAGGGGGAATCTACGAGCAGTACTTC.

V is TRBV14 and J is TRBJ2-2, with D maybe TRBD1 (5 bases). The ends were cut back, 4 bases at V and 4 bases at J, with 13 bases in the middle. The CDR3 runs 15 residues. From germline, CDR1 is SGHDN and CDR2 FVKESK. This CDR3 reads CASSPQAGPTGELFF. The CDR3 DNA reads as TGTGCCAGCAGCCCTCAAGCAGGGCCCACCGGGGAGCTGTTTTTT. Combining the CDR3 with reference TRBV14 and TRBJ2-2 gives the whole variable domain EAGVTQFPSHSVIEKGQTVTLRCDPISGHDNLYWYRRVMGKEIKFLLHFVKESKQDESGMPNNRFLAERTGGTYSTLKVQPAELEDSGVYFCASSPQAGPTGELFFGEGSRLTVL.

The CDR3 here is CATHEGVYGYTF. The CDR3 DNA reads TGTGCCACTCACGAGGGAGTCTATGGCTACACCTTC. The rearrangement uses TRBV28 and TRBJ1-2; the D is unclear. The CDR3 extends over 12 amino acids. V was pared by 10 bases and J by 4 bases, with 13 bases between. Germline CDR1 reads MDHEN; CDR2 reads SYDVKM.

The chain couples TRBV6-5 to TRBJ1-4; D is perhaps TRBD1 (5 bases). The CDR3 runs 15 residues. Trimming stripped 6 bases from V and 3 bases from J, with 14 bases between. Germline CDR1 reads MNHEY; CDR2 reads SVGAGI. CDR3 sequence: CASRPPRGPNEKLFF. The CDR3 nucleotides are TGTGCCAGCAGACCCCCGCGGGGCCCTAATGAAAAACTGTTTTTT.

V gene TRBV7-2 combines with J gene TRBJ1-3; D remains unclear. The V end was cut by 4 bases, the J end by 7 bases, with 23 bases between. The CDR3 length is 17 residues. Germline CDR1 and CDR2: SGHTA and FQGNSA. The CDR3 region has the DNA TGTGCCAGCAGCTCCCCTCAGGAGACTAGACACGGCAACACCATATATTTT. Its translation: CASSSPQETRHGNTIYF.

In its sample, this clone was seen once. This chain uses TRBV5-1 with TRBJ1-4; a possible D gene is TRBD1 (6 bases). The germline V and J ends were trimmed by 3 bases and 8 bases, with 17 bases remaining between them. This CDR3 contains 15 residues. Looked up from germline, CDR1 is SGHRS and CDR2 is YFSETQ. In nucleotides, the CDR3 is TGCGCCAGCAGCTCCCTAGAGGACAGAGGAGAAAAACTGTTTTTT. It encodes CASSSLEDRGEKLFF.

The genes are TRBV12-3 or TRBV12-4 and TRBJ2-1, with TRBD1 matching over 8 bases. This CDR3 is built from 13 residues. Trimming at V came to 5 bases and at J to 15 bases, leaving 12 bases not matched to a gene. CDR3: CASSPVRTGTTFF. In DNA form, the CDR3 reads TGTGCCAGCAGTCCGGTCAGGACAGGGACAACGTTCTTC.

The chain recombines TRBV27 with TRBJ1-2; tentative D call: TRBD1 (6 bases). V was trimmed by 6 bases and J by 2 bases, leaving 16 bases between them. This CDR3 comprises 15 residues. Germline CDR1 is MNHEY and CDR2 is SMNVEV (reference sequence). The CDR3 nucleotides are TGTGCCAGCAGCCTAGCCGGCCAGGGGAACTATGGCTACACCTTC. Translation: CASSLAGQGNYGYTF.

This clone occurred once. Being one base from a much bigger clone, this may be a read error. The chain recombines TRBV5-4 with TRBJ1-1; TRBD1 matches 10 bases. The CDR3 runs to 14 residues. The trim removed 3 bases at V and 1 base at J, leaving 0 bases unmatched. CDR1 and CDR2 from the germline V gene are SGHNT and YYREEE (reference sequence). CDR3 region: CASSWDRGNTEAFF. In DNA form, the CDR3 reads TGTGCCAGCAGCTGGGACAGGGGGAACACTGAAGCTTTCTTT.

This chain uses TRBV30 with TRBJ1-1; D is undetermined. Germline V CDR1 and CDR2: GTSNPN, SVGIG (reference sequence). The V and J ends lost 5 bases and 3 bases respectively, with 19 bases between them. The CDR3 has 15 residues. The CDR3 DNA sequence: TGTGCCTGGTCAACCGGTCCCCCCGAGGACACTGAAGCTTTCTTT. Translated, it gives CAWSTGPPEDTEAFF. Combining the CDR3 with reference TRBV30 and TRBJ1-1 gives the whole variable domain SQTIHQWPATLVQPVGSPLSLECTVEGTSNPNLYWYRQAAGRGLQLLFYSVGIGQISSEVPQNLSASRPQDRQFILSSKKLLLSDSGFYLCAWSTGPPEDTEAFFGQGTRLTVV.

This chain links TRBV15 with TRBJ1-2; tentatively, D is TRBD1 (6 bases). Germline loops: CDR1 LNHNV, CDR2 YYDKDF (reference sequence). V lost 2 bases and J 8 bases, leaving 12 bases between the germline ends. The CDR3 runs to 13 residues. CDR3 coding DNA: TGTGCCACCAGCAGATTGTCGGGGGGCGGCTACACCTTC. Protein product: CATSRLSGGGYTF.

V is TRBV30 and J is TRBJ1-5; D is uncertain. V dropped 2 bases and J dropped 1 base, with 6 bases sitting between them. The CDR3 is made up of 13 amino acids. Germline CDR1 reads GTSNPN; CDR2 reads SVGIG (reference sequence). The CDR3 coding sequence is TGTGCCTGGAGTTCGCAGAGCAATCAGCCCCAGCATTTT. Its translation: CAWSSQSNQPQHF.

V usage is TRBV5-1 and J usage is TRBJ2-3, with 10 bases aligning to TRBD2. CDR3 length: 18 amino acids. The V gene's germline CDR1 is SGHRS and CDR2 YFSETQ. Trimming cost V 2 bases and J 1 base; bases outside gene matches: 10. The CDR3 reads CASSFTAGGPGGTDTQYF. The CDR3 region has the DNA TGCGCCAGCAGCTTTACAGCGGGGGGGCCGGGAGGCACAGATACGCAGTATTTT. The whole variable domain, remainder taken from reference TRBV5-1 and TRBJ2-3, is KAGVTQTPRYLIKTRGQQVTLSCSPISGHRSVSWYQQTPGQGLQFLFEYFSETQRNKGNFPGRFSGRQFSNSRSEMNVSTLELGDSALYLCASSFTAGGPGGTDTQYFGPGTRLTVL.

The chain has TRBV19 and TRBJ1-2, with no clear D. The CDR3 loop spans 13 amino acids. Germline values: CDR1 LNHDA, CDR2 SQIVND (reference sequence). Trimming removed 5 bases from V and 8 bases from J, with 15 bases in between. The CDR3 reads CASSVGGENGYTF. CDR3 DNA sequence: TGTGCCAGTAGTGTCGGTGGGGAGAACGGCTACACCTTC. The whole variable domain, filled in from reference TRBV19 and TRBJ1-2, reads DGGITQSPKYLFRKEGQNVTLSCEQNLNHDAMYWYRQDPGQGLRLIYYSQIVNDFQKGDIAEGYSVSREKKESFPLTVTSAQKNPTAFYLCASSVGGENGYTFGSGTRLTVV.

CDR3 bases: TGTGCCAGTAGAAACGTCCAGGGTGCGAAAGCTTTCTTT. Translated: CASRNVQGAKAFF. This chain joins TRBV19 and TRBJ1-1; D might be TRBD1 (5 bases). This CDR3 contains 13 residues. Trimming removed 6 bases from V and 9 bases from J, with 17 bases in between. The germline gives CDR1 LNHDA, CDR2 SQIVND (reference sequence).

The V gene is TRBV4-2, the J gene TRBJ2-7; TRBD2 matches at 13 bases. J lost 9 bases, V lost 0 bases, and 17 bases had no gene match. CDR1 is LGHNA and CDR2 is YNFKEQ in the germline V gene. The length of the CDR3 is 19 residues. The CDR3 protein is CASSQDRGAGLAGTGRQYF. The CDR3 DNA reads as TGTGCCAGCAGCCAAGATCGAGGGGCGGGACTAGCGGGAACAGGAAGGCAGTACTTC.

This chain links TRBV29-1 with TRBJ1-5; 9 positions match TRBD1. CDR3 size: 15 residues. Germline lookup yields CDR1 SQVTM and CDR2 ANQGSEA. Germline trimming cut 7 bases from V and 4 bases from J; bases unmatched to any gene: 11. The DNA of the CDR3 is TGCAGCGCTCCTCGGACAGGGGCACGGAATCAGCCCCAGCATTTT. Translating gives CSAPRTGARNQPQHF.

The rearrangement uses TRBV10-1 and TRBJ1-6; D not resolved. Trimming removed 6 bases at V and 8 bases at J, with 14 bases between. Germline V gene data show CDR1 as WNHNN and CDR2 as SYGVQD (reference sequence). The CDR3 is 14 amino acids. The CDR3 reads CASSISREDSPLHF. DNA for the CDR3: TGCGCCAGCAGCATAAGTCGAGAGGATTCACCCCTCCACTTT.

As to this clone: The same CDR3 also results from other DNA sequences found in this sample. The chain links TRBV19 to TRBJ1-5; 10 positions agree with TRBD1. The CDR3 has 15 residues. V trimming: 4 bases; J trimming: 7 bases; junction bases outside the gene matches: 7. Germline loops: CDR1 LNHDA, CDR2 SQIVND (reference sequence). The CDR3 coding sequence is TGTGCCAGTAGTACCCGACAGGGGGCCGGCCAGCCCCAGCATTTT. Amino acid sequence: CASSTRQGAGQPQHF.

This chain uses TRBV5-6 with TRBJ2-5, with 7 bases matching TRBD1. V was clipped by 3 bases and J by 5 bases; unmatched bases: 13. The CDR3 sequence is 16 residues long. Germline CDR1 and CDR2: SGHDT and YYEEEE. In DNA form, the CDR3 reads TGTGCCAGCAGCTACGCCGGGGACAGTCGGTGGGAGACCCAGTACTTC. Amino acid sequence: CASSYAGDSRWETQYF. The full variable domain, with the rest looked up from reference TRBV5-6 and TRBJ2-5, is DAGVTQSPTHLIKTRGQQVTLRCSPKSGHDTVSWYQQALGQGPQFIFQYYEEEERQRGNFPDRFSGHQFPNYSSELNVNALLLGDSALYLCASSYAGDSRWETQYFGPGTRLLVL.